The entry that follows covers one T cell receptor (beta chain) sequence. Its target antigen remains unknown. It has no much larger one-base neighbor in the sample; base qualities were not kept. This entry belongs to a study of cytomegalovirus exposure and HLA in healthy donors (dated 2017 in TCRdb). Some background on the complete study: According to an earlier analysis of around 600 of the donors, about 179 million T cells yielded 90 million to 130 million unique TCR beta sequences and about 280 Gb of sequence data. Roughly 310 gigabases of sequencing data and some 85 million unique TCR sequences were included in an early release covering 550 to 650 HLA-typed donors. Of the roughly 400 genotyped donors, about 84% fell in the genetic ancestry cluster associated with self-reported Caucasian donors. The study aimed to test whether signatures of past pathogen exposure could be identified by cataloging public T cell receptors. The study profiled the T cell repertoires of about 720 subjects by immunosequencing and related them to cytomegalovirus serostatus. In addition to the first cohort of 650 to 750 subjects, a separate validation cohort of approximately 130 different subjects was used. To predict cytomegalovirus infection status, the study brought together high-throughput TCR immunosequencing, statistical association of individual TCRs with disease status, and machine learning. A later analysis re-analyzed previously published TCR beta repertoires from 666 donors and added high-resolution HLA genotyping to study TCR occurrence patterns. The later analysis used no new phenotypic data to find candidate immune exposures, relying instead on TCR beta sequences and their occurrence across donors. To decide whether each TCR beta V gene segment behaved as functional or pseudogenic, an earlier analysis of several hundred of the donors relied on high-throughput TCR beta sequencing. Donor age, sex, ethnicity and CMV serostatus were collected together with the repertoire data. In a later genetic analysis, genome-wide SNP genotypes for about three fifths of the 666 donors were used, and that subset was treated as a discovery cohort. All discovery cohort repertoires had been generated on a single sequencing platform. Both class I and class II loci were covered by HLA typing, at four-digit resolution. The number of donors typed differed by locus, with roughly 620-630 for A, B, C, DRB1 and DQB1, 522 for DQA1, over 600 for DPA1, and 400 to 490 for DPB1. Four or five DR-DQ haplotypes were handled as single units for association and clustering, since linkage in the cohort was strong. Across 300 to 500 genotyped donors of the cohort, an average of roughly 200,000 unique TCR beta nucleotide sequences per donor were sequenced, and approximately 17% of those sequences were non-productive.

After removal of 4 bases from V and 2 bases from J, the junction retains 8 bases not matched to a gene. From cysteine to phenylalanine, the CDR3 is 15 amino acids long. CDR3 DNA only is kept here, 45 bases in frame from base 1. Taken from the germline V gene, the CDR1 and CDR2 loops are SGDLS and YYNGEE. The cohort was made up of several hundred healthy bone marrow donors. At the time of sampling, all cohort members were nominally healthy, though unrecorded immune exposures were likely present. The donor was CMV seropositive and belonged to the group of about 290 seropositive cohort members. Every donor gave a peripheral blood sample, and the peripheral blood mononuclear cells from that sample were used for TCR beta sequencing. The Qiagen DNeasy Blood Extraction Kit was used to extract genomic DNA from the blood cell samples. General findings and caveats noted by the study authors: Across donors, most TCR sequences were observed very rarely, whereas some public TCRs were present in many individuals. In both the original and validation cohorts, the classifier was reported to diagnose cytomegalovirus status with high specificity and sensitivity. The earlier analysis of nearly 600 of the donors excluded roughly 17 rarely observed V segments, including chromosome 9 orphons, because counts were too low. In vitro tests confirmed that a few of the cytomegalovirus-associated TCR beta chains recognize cytomegalovirus antigens. In a later analysis, most CMV-associated TCR beta chains were found to appear HLA-restricted, with HLA associations seemingly driven largely by CMV exposure. Correlated functional status among segregating V segments might reflect linkage disequilibrium, but an unknown experimental factor could not be ruled out. It was suggested by the authors that the approach could potentially be generalized to other disease states and immunological phenotypes. A later analysis found that TCR association rates varied across HLA loci, with DRB1 alleles showing the most associated TCRs and HLA-C alleles the fewest. The study gave a list of about 160 TCR beta chains associated with cytomegalovirus. The presence/absence analyses assumed that sequencing depth was roughly uniform across donors, and that assumption may not be true. Several of the top co-occurrence clusters appeared to be linked to parvovirus B19, influenza, CMV and Epstein-Barr virus, according to a later analysis. HLA typing was unavailable for some donors at each locus, so association tests used only the typed subset. Assigning TCR associations to individual alleles was difficult when HLA alleles, especially DR and DQ, strongly co-occurred. A cluster of highly shared sequence variants was judged likely to be a technical artifact of the sequencing pipeline. In an earlier analysis of about 550 of the donors, most TCR beta V segments were observed in productive rearrangements about 87% or about 30% of the time, broadly matching IMGT annotations. In a later analysis, HLA-associated TCR beta chains were found to be more clonally expanded and to have lower generation probabilities than equally common non-associated chains. Compared with the roughly 670-donor mean, donors in an Asian-associated ancestry cluster had fewer N-insertions in productive TCRs, according to a later genetic analysis. A later genetic analysis associated a missense DCLRE1C variant with V-gene and J-gene trimming of TCR beta chains, and an independent cohort replicated the association. A further reported finding was that TCR beta sequences accurately predicted the HLA-A and HLA-B alleles for most subjects in the first cohort. Some IMGT-functional V segments, including TRBV6-2 and TRBV6-3, could not be distinguished by the 87-base-pair reads and were therefore excluded. Immune exposure information for the cohort was limited to CMV serostatus. Only TCR beta chains were sequenced in this cohort, and the absence of alpha or paired-chain data limited detectable features. A later analysis associated 15,000 or so TCR beta sequences with specific HLA alleles at a false discovery rate of 0.05.

The protocol used for the library was the immunoSEQ multiplex PCR assay. For the multiplex PCR, a mixture combining 60 forward primers for TCR Vbeta segments and 13 reverse primers for TCR Jbeta segments was used. A multiplex PCR assay on genomic DNA amplified the CDR3 region of rearranged TCR beta genes. On the Illumina HiSeq System, the amplified TCR beta libraries were sequenced as 87-base-pair reads. Per the original workflow: In a later analysis, tens of millions of unique TCR beta chains were counted across the roughly 670 repertoires, and roughly 9.9 million of these chains were shared by at least two donors. Raw reads were error-corrected and collapsed into unique sequences by a nearest-neighbor algorithm in which closely related sequences were merged to remove PCR and sequencing errors. CDR3 sequences were aligned to IMGT reference sequences to assign V, D and J gene segments. Each retained sequence needed at least a six-nucleotide match to both a V gene segment and a J gene segment. A rearrangement was called productive if the CDR3 had no stop codons and remained in frame with V and J, and every other rearrangement was called non-productive. Following IMGT convention, CDR3 was defined as the stretch from the second conserved V-encoded cysteine to the conserved J-encoded phenylalanine. The earlier analysis of 500 to 750 of the donors excluded any sequence lacking an unambiguous match to a single V gene segment. In an earlier analysis of approximately 500 of the donors, a V segment was called functional when productive rearrangements were above 56.7%, and segregating when the standard deviation between donors exceeded 5%. A statistical classification framework was built to diagnose cytomegalovirus status from the catalog of TCR beta chain sequences. In a later analysis, V and J genes were assigned by comparing TCR nucleotide sequences against IMGT/GENE-DB human TR gene sequences. A later analysis assigned CDR3 sequences and most-parsimonious VDJ recombination scenarios with the TCRdist pipeline. A later analysis defined each TCR beta chain by its CDR3 amino acid sequence plus V-gene family, and excluded reads lacking a unique V-gene family. In a later analysis, 450 to 600 highly shared, low-generation-probability nucleotide sequences were removed to address suspected cross-contamination and a sequencing artifact. In a later analysis, a clonal expansion index was calculated for each public chain from normalized within-repertoire ranks of inferred template counts. Generation probabilities in a later analysis came from a VDJ recombination model fitted to out-of-frame rearrangements, and those results were checked against IGoR. In a later analysis, TCR-TCR, TCR-HLA and TCR-CMV co-occurrence was scored with hypergeometric tests, and a repertoire-size bias correction was applied to TCR pairs. False discovery rates were estimated in a later analysis by permuting HLA or CMV assignments 20 times. In a later analysis, co-occurring TCRs were grouped with DBSCAN, and TCRdist sequence similarity was added when clustering was performed within HLA-allele-positive subsets. For co-occurrence clustering, repertoires with fewer than 30,000 or more than 120,000 public chains were excluded, along with roughly five repertoires with anomalous nucleotide sharing. The table comes from immuneACCESS by way of TCRdb, which keeps in-frame sequences with V and J called. Part of the clones is missing from these tables; in studies checked, under half for an unresolved V gene and the rest for unknown reasons. That table furnishes V, J and clone size, whereas the DNA furnished D and trimming. The sample records about 100,000 clones, approximately 79% of which are singletons. Roughly 19% of the sample rests with the top ten.

The specimen sequenced was PBMCs. The chain is made from TRBV9 and TRBJ2-5; 7 central nucleotides agree with TRBD1. The source is a woman aged 55-70 years in good health and CMV-seropositive. This receptor has the CDR3 CASSPDTGAQETQYF. The DNA reads as follows: TGTGCCAGCAGCCCAGATACAGGGGCGCAAGAGACCCAGTACTTC.